This paragraph reports one TCR beta chain. No cognate antigen has been identified for it. There are no base qualities to consult, and no much larger clone falls within one base. Library generation was performed with the immunoSEQ multiplex PCR assay. A mixture of 60 forward primers for TCR Vbeta segments and 13 reverse primers for TCR Jbeta segments was used in the multiplex PCR. The CDR3 region of rearranged TCR beta genes was amplified from genomic DNA by a multiplex PCR assay. On the Illumina HiSeq System, the amplified TCR beta libraries were sequenced as 87-base-pair reads. Per the authors' processing: In a later analysis, 77 million or so unique TCR beta chains were counted across the roughly 610 repertoires, and around 10 million of these chains were shared by at least two donors. Raw reads were error-corrected and collapsed into unique sequences by a nearest-neighbor algorithm in which closely related sequences were merged to remove PCR and sequencing errors. CDR3 sequences were aligned to IMGT reference sequences to assign V, D and J gene segments. Each retained sequence needed at least a six-nucleotide match to both a V gene segment and a J gene segment. A rearrangement counted as productive if the CDR3 had no stop codons and remained in frame with V and J, and every other rearrangement counted as non-productive. CDR3 was defined by IMGT convention, running from the second conserved V-encoded cysteine to the conserved J-encoded phenylalanine. The earlier analysis of about 620 of the donors excluded sequences that lacked an unambiguous match to a single V gene segment. An earlier analysis of several hundred of the donors called V segments functional above 56.7% productive rearrangements and segregating when the between-donor standard deviation exceeded 5%. A statistical classification framework was built for diagnosing cytomegalovirus status from the catalog of TCR beta chain sequences. In a later analysis, TCR nucleotide sequences were compared against IMGT/GENE-DB human TR gene sequences so that V and J genes could be assigned. A later analysis assigned CDR3 sequences and most-parsimonious VDJ recombination scenarios with the TCRdist pipeline. In a later analysis, each TCR beta chain was defined by its CDR3 amino acid sequence together with its V-gene family, and reads without a unique V-gene family were excluded. In a later analysis, 500 to 650 highly shared, low-generation-probability nucleotide sequences were removed to address suspected cross-contamination and a sequencing artifact. In a later analysis, a clonal expansion index for each public chain was calculated from normalized within-repertoire ranks of inferred template counts. A later analysis computed generation probabilities with a VDJ recombination model fitted to out-of-frame rearrangements, and checked the results against IGoR. In a later analysis, hypergeometric tests were used to score TCR-TCR, TCR-HLA and TCR-CMV co-occurrence, with a repertoire-size bias correction applied to TCR pairs. In a later analysis, false discovery rates were estimated by permuting HLA or CMV assignments 20 times. In a later analysis, co-occurring TCRs were grouped using DBSCAN, with TCRdist sequence similarity added in when clustering inside HLA-allele-positive subsets. Repertoires with fewer than 30,000 or more than 120,000 public chains, plus five repertoires with anomalous nucleotide sharing, were excluded from co-occurrence clustering. This immuneACCESS table, as held by TCRdb, lists in-frame sequences with V and J called but not all clones. Of the missing ones, under half trace to an unresolved V gene in checked studies; the others have no known cause. Clone size and the V and J calls come from that table; the DNA yielded D and trimming. In all, the sample holds 100,000 to 150,000 clones, and 74% of those were seen once. The ten largest clones take up nearly 6% of the sample.

A distance of 12 bases separates the germline ends of V and J, which lose 6 bases and 6 bases respectively. CDR1 DFQATT and CDR2 SNEGSKA were looked up in the germline V gene (reference sequence). Its CDR3 holds 11 amino acids, cysteine through phenylalanine. The entry retains the CDR3 DNA only, 33 bases that are in frame from base 1. The data derive from a study of cytomegalovirus exposure and HLA in healthy donors (dated by TCRdb to about 2017). As for the study more broadly: An earlier analysis of a few hundred of the donors reported 276 Gb of sequence data and 100 million to 120 million unique TCR beta sequences obtained from about 179 million T cells. The T cell repertoires of some 700 subjects were profiled by immunosequencing and related to cytomegalovirus serostatus. In addition to the first cohort of approximately 670 subjects, a separate validation cohort of around 110 different subjects was used. Alongside the repertoire data, information on donor age, sex, ethnicity and CMV serostatus was compiled. Every repertoire in the discovery cohort had been generated on one and the same sequencing platform. Because of strong linkage in the cohort, five DR-DQ haplotypes were treated as single units for association and clustering. Among around 400 genotyped donors of the cohort, an average of approximately 240,000 unique TCR beta nucleotide sequences was sequenced per donor, of which roughly 17% were non-productive. The genetic ancestry cluster associated with self-reported Caucasian donors included over 80% of the roughly 360 genotyped donors. A later analysis re-examined previously published TCR beta repertoires from over 500 donors and added high-resolution HLA genotyping to investigate patterns of TCR occurrence. The later analysis used no new phenotypic data to find candidate immune exposures, relying instead on TCR beta sequences and their occurrence across donors. HLA typing included class I and class II loci at four-digit resolution. Genome-wide SNP genotypes for about 65% of the roughly 670 donors were used in a later genetic analysis, which treated that subset as a discovery cohort. To predict cytomegalovirus infection status, the study combined high-throughput TCR immunosequencing, statistical association of individual TCRs with disease status, and machine learning. The study aimed to test whether signatures of past pathogen exposure could be identified by cataloging public T cell receptors. Around 300 gigabases of sequencing data and 70 million to 85 million unique TCR sequences were included in an early release covering about 620 HLA-typed donors. Typing coverage varied by locus: roughly 620-640 donors for A, B, C, DRB1 and DQB1; 522 for DQA1; more than 600 for DPA1; approximately 490 for DPB1. In an earlier analysis of more than 550 of the donors, high-throughput TCR beta sequencing was used to judge whether each TCR beta V gene segment behaved as functional or pseudogenic. Beyond this particular receptor, the publication reports: In a later genetic analysis, a missense DCLRE1C variant was associated with V-gene and J-gene trimming of TCR beta chains, and the association was replicated in an independent cohort. In vitro tests confirmed that three of the cytomegalovirus-associated TCR beta chains recognize cytomegalovirus antigens. Linkage disequilibrium might explain the correlated functional status among segregating V segments, but an unknown experimental factor could not be ruled out. Because HLA typing was missing for some donors at each locus, association tests included only the typed subset. Immune exposure information for the cohort was limited to CMV serostatus. At a false discovery rate of 0.05, a later analysis linked under 20,000 TCR beta sequences to specific HLA alleles. According to a later analysis, TCR association rates differed among HLA loci, with DRB1 alleles showing the most associated TCRs and HLA-C alleles showing the fewest. A later analysis found that most CMV-associated TCR beta chains appeared HLA-restricted, with HLA associations seemingly driven largely by CMV exposure. Most TCR sequences were seen in very few donors, while some public TCRs were found in many individuals. When HLA alleles, especially DR and DQ, strongly co-occurred, TCR associations were difficult to assign to individual alleles. A further reported finding was that TCR beta sequences accurately predicted the HLA-A and HLA-B alleles for most subjects in the first cohort. Because counts were too low, seventeen rarely observed V segments, including chromosome 9 orphons, were excluded from the earlier analysis of some 590 of the donors. A cluster of highly shared sequence variants was judged likely to be a technical artifact of the sequencing pipeline. A later analysis reported that several top co-occurrence clusters appeared linked to parvovirus B19, influenza, CMV and Epstein-Barr virus. In this cohort, only TCR beta chains were sequenced, and detectable features were limited by the absence of alpha or paired-chain data. Because the 87-base-pair reads could not distinguish some IMGT-functional V segments, including TRBV6-2 and TRBV6-3, those segments were excluded. In a later analysis, HLA-associated TCR beta chains showed more clonal expansion and lower generation probabilities than non-associated chains that were equally common. In the study, some 160 TCR beta chains were listed as associated with cytomegalovirus. Compared with the approximately 710-donor mean, donors in an Asian-associated ancestry cluster had fewer N-insertions in productive TCRs, according to a later genetic analysis. In an earlier analysis of 587 of the donors, most TCR beta V segments were observed in productive rearrangements about 87% or about 30% of the time, broadly matching IMGT annotations. The classifier was reported to diagnose cytomegalovirus status with high specificity and sensitivity in both the original cohort and the validation cohort. The authors suggested that the approach could potentially be extended to other disease states and immunological phenotypes. Roughly uniform sequencing depth across donors was assumed in presence/absence analyses, although this assumption may not hold.

In total, over 600 healthy bone marrow donors made up the cohort. At the time of sampling, all cohort members were nominally healthy, though unrecorded immune exposures were likely present. The donor tested CMV seropositive and was one of the 289 seropositive cohort members. A peripheral blood sample was provided by each donor, and peripheral blood mononuclear cells were used for TCR beta sequencing. The Qiagen DNeasy Blood Extraction Kit was used to extract genomic DNA from the blood cell samples. This clonotype originated in a woman aged 45-65 years in good health and CMV-seropositive. The chain employs TRBV20-1 and TRBJ2-7; TRBD1 is a possible D gene, resting on 6 matching bases. The specimen sequenced was PBMCs. For the CDR3, the sequence is CSARTVAEQYF. DNA sequence: TGCAGTGCAAGGACAGTGGCCGAGCAGTACTTC.